One and the same sample provided the 3 T cell receptor beta chains below, sequenced in a study of post-analysis software for immune sequencing data. Notes on the study in general: Roughly five TRBV segments, including TRBV5-6, TRBV5-1 and TRBV20-1, were more frequent in patients than controls.

The authors incorporated unique molecular identifiers into the TCR beta cDNA libraries. TCRdb independently ran MiXCR on the PCR reads; one entry per CDR3 protein. The repertoire consists of hundreds of thousands of distinct CDR3 sequences, with roughly half occurring once and the leading ten covering 4.6%. These receptors' antigens are unknown. The specimen was blood. These receptors were collected from a girl aged 10 to 17 with multiple sclerosis.

V usage is TRBV6-2 or TRBV6-3 and J usage is TRBJ2-1; the match to TRBD2 covers 7 bases. This CDR3 is built from 15 residues. The germline gives CDR1 MNHEY, CDR2 SVGEGT. Germline trimming cut 5 bases from V and 1 base from J; bases unmatched to any gene: 5. The DNA for the CDR3 is TGTGCCAGCAGTCCACTAGCGCGATCCTACAATGAGCAGTTCTTC. Its translation: CASSPLARSYNEQFF.

This chain links TRBV27 with TRBJ2-7, with D possibly being TRBD1 (6 bases). The V and J ends lost 4 bases and 7 bases respectively, with 20 bases between them. The CDR3 covers 15 residues. CDR1 MNHEY and CDR2 SMNVEV come from the germline V gene (reference sequence). The chain's CDR3 is CASSSRFIQGWEQYF. Written as DNA, the CDR3 is TGTGCCAGCAGTTCACGATTCATACAGGGTTGGGAGCAGTACTTC.

J is TRBJ2-7 and V is TRBV5-1; TRBD1 aligns across 7 bases. The V gene's germline CDR1 is SGHRS and CDR2 YFSETQ. The CDR3 length is 13 residues. J was trimmed by 2 bases and V by 7 bases; bases with no gene match: 6. The CDR3 coding sequence is TGCGCCAGCTGCCGGGACAGTACCTACGAGCAGTACTTC. Its protein product is CASCRDSTYEQYF.